Sequencing of this TCR beta chain was carried out in a study of blood T cell repertoires in COVID-19. This clone was seen once. The V gene's germline CDR1 is SGDLS and CDR2 YYNGEE. The J segment lost 3 bases and the V segment lost 4 bases, leaving 4 bases of the junction unmatched. The CDR3 is made up of 16 amino acids. Under the authors' procedure: Amplified reference gene primers provided the basis for estimating nucleated cell counts. Method: immunoSEQ multiplex PCR; TCRdb's copy keeps in-frame clones and lacks some. The D gene and trimming were derived from the DNA, and the V and J assignments and clone size from that table. In the table there are approximately 170,000 clones, 86% of which are singletons.

The source material was peripheral blood. This TCR was recovered from a woman aged 60-75 years with COVID-19, enrolled during active disease. This chain uses TRBV9 with TRBJ2-1; 13 positions match TRBD2. As DNA, the CDR3 is TGTGCCAGCAGCCAGGGACTAGCGGGATACTACAATGAGCAGTTCTTC. This translates into CASSQGLAGYYNEQFF.